One sample yielded the 20 T cell receptor beta chains listed below, sequenced in a study of cytomegalovirus exposure and HLA in healthy donors. The PCR was carried out with 60 Vbeta primers and 13 Jbeta primers. TCRdb's table, derived via immunoSEQ multiplex PCR, lists solely in-frame clones and lacks some. The table records under 200,000 clones, 68% of them present only once. Sequences were obtained from PBMCs. Every receptor here comes from a man in his fifties or sixties in good health and CMV-seronegative.

This sequence joins TRBV7-2 and TRBJ2-7, with 10 bases that match TRBD1. Germline lookup yields CDR1 SGHTA and CDR2 FQGNSA. The CDR3 is 15 residues long. After removal of 1 base from V and 5 bases from J, the junction contained 5 bases not matched to a gene. CDR3 sequence (DNA): TGTGCCAGCAGCTTAGGTGGGACAGGGGTGAACGAGCAGTACTTC. It encodes CASSLGGTGVNEQYF.

This clone turned up a few times. V and J are TRBV19 and TRBJ2-2; the D gene is possibly TRBD1 (5 bases). Germline CDR1 reads LNHDA; CDR2 reads SQIVND (reference sequence). The CDR3 runs 14 residues. V lost 1 base and J 4 bases, leaving 7 bases between the germline ends. Here the CDR3 reads CASSIGRVTGELFF. The CDR3 DNA reads TGTGCCAGTAGTATAGGCAGGGTCACCGGGGAGCTGTTTTTT. Filled out from reference TRBV19 and TRBJ2-2, the complete variable domain reads DGGITQSPKYLFRKEGQNVTLSCEQNLNHDAMYWYRQDPGQGLRLIYYSQIVNDFQKGDIAEGYSVSREKKESFPLTVTSAQKNPTAFYLCASSIGRVTGELFFGEGSRLTVL.

The chain joins TRBV19 to TRBJ2-2; D gene uncertain. CDR1 LNHDA and CDR2 SQIVND come from the germline V gene (reference sequence). V gave up 7 bases and J gave up 6 bases, with 12 bases separating them. The CDR3 totals 13 residues. In DNA form, the CDR3 reads TGTGCCAGTACCGATGGTGGGCCCGGGGAGCTGTTTTTT. This gives the protein CASTDGGPGELFF.

The V call is TRBV13, the J call TRBJ2-7, with 7 bases matching TRBD2. The CDR3 runs to 14 residues. CDR1 and CDR2 (germline): PRHDT, FYEKMQ (reference sequence). The trim removed 7 bases at V and 1 base at J, leaving 7 bases unmatched. The CDR3 bases are TGTGCCAGCATCCAATACGGGGGGTCCTACGAGCAGTACTTC. This codes for CASIQYGGSYEQYF. The whole variable domain, remainder taken from reference TRBV13 and TRBJ2-7, is AAGVIQSPRHLIKEKRETATLKCYPIPRHDTVYWYQQGPGQDPQFLISFYEKMQSDKGSIPDRFSAQQFSDYHSELNMSSLELGDSALYFCASIQYGGSYEQYFGPGTRLTVT.

This clone has more than one count but fewer than ten. The V gene is TRBV5-1, the J gene TRBJ1-3; D unclear. Germline V gives CDR1 SGHRS, CDR2 YFSETQ. The CDR3 totals 15 residues. V lost 0 bases, J lost 0 bases, and 7 bases lay in between. CDR3 DNA: TGCGCCAGCAGCTTGGACACAAGCTCTGGAAACACCATATATTTT. Its translation is CASSLDTSSGNTIYF.

This clone showed up just a few times. This sequence joins TRBV7-9 and TRBJ1-5; D is undetermined. Deletions cut 1 base from V and 4 bases from J, with 8 bases between. Germline V gene lookup returns CDR1 SEHNR and CDR2 FQNEAQ (reference sequence). The CDR3 has 14 residues. The CDR3 here is CASSLDNLNQPQHF. In DNA form, the CDR3 reads TGTGCCAGCAGCTTAGATAACTTGAATCAGCCCCAGCATTTT.

The DNA for the CDR3 is TGTGCCAGCAGTGACGGGAGGCAGTCACCTCCCTACAATGAGCAGTTCTTC. This encodes CASSDGRQSPPYNEQFF. The chain employs TRBV6-4 and TRBJ2-1; D is perhaps TRBD2 (6 bases). The CDR3 loop spans 17 amino acids. CDR1 and CDR2 from the germline V gene are MRHNA and SNTAGT. V lost 2 bases to trimming and J lost 2 bases, with 16 bases between them.

In its sample, this clone was seen a few times. This chain connects TRBV10-1 to TRBJ2-7, with TRBD1 matching over 8 bases. CDR3 length: 15 amino acids. The germline CDR1 and CDR2 sequences are WNHNN and SYGVQD (reference sequence). After removal of 2 bases from V and 1 base from J, the junction contained 4 bases not matched to a gene. The chain's CDR3 is CASSERGQASYEQYF. DNA of the CDR3: TGCGCCAGCAGTGAGAGGGGACAGGCGTCCTACGAGCAGTACTTC.

V usage is TRBV6-5 and J usage is TRBJ1-1; 8 bases map to TRBD1. V trimming: 6 bases; J trimming: 5 bases; junction bases outside the gene matches: 2. From germline, CDR1 is MNHEY and CDR2 SVGAGI. CDR3 length equals 12 residues. As DNA, the CDR3 is TGTGCCAGCAGAAGGACAGGGACTGAAGCTTTCTTT. This sequence encodes CASRRTGTEAFF.

This chain uses TRBV11-2 with TRBJ1-4, with D uncertain. Germline assignment: CDR1 SGHAT and CDR2 FQNNGV. V lost 5 bases, J lost 8 bases, and 15 bases lay in between. The CDR3 has 14 residues. CDR3: CASSTRTGFEKLFF. As DNA, the CDR3 is TGTGCCAGCAGCACCAGGACGGGGTTCGAAAAACTGTTTTTT. Full variable domain (outside the CDR3, taken from reference TRBV11-2 and TRBJ1-4): EAGVAQSPRYKIIEKRQSVAFWCNPISGHATLYWYQQILGQGPKLLIQFQNNGVVDDSQLPKDRFSAERLKGVDSTLKIQPAKLEDSAVYLCASSTRTGFEKLFFGSGTQLSVL.

The V gene is TRBV11-2, the J gene TRBJ2-5; 8 bases are a match to TRBD1. V lost 0 bases to trimming and J lost 9 bases; unmatched junction nucleotides: 3. The length of the CDR3 is 13 residues. Per the germline V gene, CDR1 is SGHAT and CDR2 is FQNNGV. The CDR3 sequence is CASSLEQGASQYF. The DNA of the CDR3 is TGTGCCAGCAGCTTAGAGCAGGGGGCTTCCCAGTACTTC.

DNA of the CDR3: TGTGCCAGCAGTTACCCGGACTTTACTAGCACAGATACGCAGTATTTT. Protein sequence: CASSYPDFTSTDTQYF. This chain joins TRBV6-8 and TRBJ2-3; a weak D match, TRBD2 (5 bases). CDR3 length equals 16 residues. Germline V gene lookup returns CDR1 MNHGY and CDR2 SAAAGT. V gave up 2 bases and J gave up 0 bases, with 12 bases separating them.

This clone was recorded a few times. This chain joins TRBV5-1 and TRBJ2-7; TRBD1 might be the D (5 bases). Germline-derived CDR1 and CDR2 are SGHRS and YFSETQ. This CDR3 is built from 14 residues. V was cut by 4 bases and J by 3 bases, with 14 bases left in between. CDR3 amino acids: CASSLRQGGYEQYF. In DNA, the CDR3 is TGCGCCAGCAGCCTTAGGCAGGGCGGCTACGAGCAGTACTTC.

This chain links TRBV7-2 with TRBJ2-7; a possible D gene is TRBD1 (5 bases). The CDR3 has 15 amino acids. The V gene's germline CDR1 is SGHTA and CDR2 FQGNSA. V lost 6 bases, J lost 2 bases, and 17 bases lay in between. CDR3 residues: CASSLHRTNPYEQYF. DNA of the CDR3: TGTGCCAGCAGTCTACATAGGACAAATCCCTACGAGCAGTACTTC.

The chain links TRBV18 to TRBJ1-6; D is unclear. This CDR3 spans 15 amino acids. The V end lost 1 base, the J end lost 4 bases, and 8 bases lay between the germline ends. Germline CDR1 KGHSH, CDR2 LQKENI. CDR3 protein: CASSPRESYNSPLHF. CDR3 coding DNA: TGTGCCAGCTCACCACGGGAGAGTTATAATTCACCCCTCCACTTT.

The CDR3 spells CASSPRGKVFNQETQYF. CDR3 DNA sequence: TGTGCCAGCAGCCCCAGGGGCAAGGTATTTAACCAAGAGACCCAGTACTTC. The chain uses TRBV5-8 and TRBJ2-5; D perhaps matches TRBD1 (6 bases). CDR1 and CDR2 (germline): SGHTS, YDEGEE. The germline V and J ends were trimmed by 4 bases and 0 bases, with 19 bases remaining between them. The CDR3 extends over 17 amino acids. The full variable domain, its missing parts supplied by reference TRBV5-8 and TRBJ2-5, is EAGVTQSPTHLIKTRGQQATLRCSPISGHTSVYWYQQALGLGLQFLLWYDEGEERNRGNFPPRFSGRQFPNYSSELNVNALELEDSALYLCASSPRGKVFNQETQYFGPGTRLLVL.

DNA for the CDR3: TGTGCCAGCAGCGGCCCAGGGACTTTCCAAGAGACCCAGTACTTC. This sequence encodes CASSGPGTFQETQYF. The V gene is TRBV6-5, the J gene TRBJ2-5; D is perhaps TRBD2 (6 bases). V lost 6 bases, J lost 1 base, and 15 bases lay in between. Germline CDR1 reads MNHEY; CDR2 reads SVGAGI. This CDR3 region has 15 residues.

CDR3 protein: CASSFQTDTQYF. The CDR3 DNA reads as TGTGCCAGCAGCTTTCAGACAGATACGCAGTATTTT. J is TRBJ2-3 and V is TRBV7-6, with unresolved D. V lost 3 bases to trimming and J lost 3 bases, with 4 bases between them. Germline CDR1 and CDR2: SGHVS and FNYEAQ. The CDR3 extends over 12 amino acids. Complete variable domain (other parts from reference TRBV7-6 and TRBJ2-3): GAGVSQSPRYKVTKRGQDVALRCDPISGHVSLYWYRQALGQGPEFLTYFNYEAQQDKSGLPNDRFSAERPEGSISTLTIQRTEQRDSAMYRCASSFQTDTQYFGPGTRLTVL.

This chain joins TRBV2 and TRBJ1-1; a weak D match, TRBD1 (6 bases). Trimming took off 5 bases at V and 3 bases at J, with 10 bases between the two ends. This CDR3 contains 13 residues. Germline values: CDR1 SNHLY, CDR2 FYNNEI. The CDR3 region has the DNA TGTGCCAGCAGTAGCAGGGGTGACACTGAAGCTTTCTTT. As protein: CASSSRGDTEAFF.

The rearrangement uses TRBV9 and TRBJ2-1; perhaps TRBD1 as D (5 bases). This CDR3 spans 15 amino acids. The V gene lost 4 bases and the J gene lost 5 bases, with 16 bases spanning the gap. Per the germline V gene, CDR1 is SGDLS and CDR2 is YYNGEE. The CDR3, as DNA: TGTGCCAGCAGCTGGGGCCAGACGAAGAACAATGAGCAGTTCTTC. Its translation: CASSWGQTKNNEQFF.